Here is one TCR beta chain with its context. This entry is derived from a study of blood T cell repertoires in COVID-19. Study background: From the United States, Italy and Spain came samples of acute and convalescent COVID-19.

CDR1 and CDR2 (germline): LGHNA, YSLEER. Trimming at V came to 1 base and at J to 1 base, leaving 2 bases not matched to a gene. The CDR3 runs 17 residues. Per the authors' pipeline: Counts of nucleated cells, estimated from reference gene primer amplification, were obtained. Sequenced by immunoSEQ multiplex PCR; TCRdb stores in-frame clones only, minus some. That table supplies the V and J calls and clone size; D and trimming were determined from the DNA. The table includes roughly 70,000 clones, roughly 84% detected once. The receptor comes from a human donor in a cohort sampled during active COVID-19. Material: peripheral blood. The chain joins TRBV4-3 to TRBJ2-3, with 13 bases matching TRBD2. The CDR3 DNA sequence: TGCGCCAGCAGCCAAGTCGGGACTAGCGGGGGCACAGATACGCAGTATTTT. Amino acid sequence: CASSQVGTSGGTDTQYF.